This T cell receptor beta chain was identified in a study of early stage breast cancer tumors. Study summary: ER+/PR+/HER2- status applied to about 80% of the 16 invasive breast tumors. Study-wide results and limits: Tumors had roughly 2.5-fold higher T cell density than normal breast. Bulk DNA sequencing of unsorted cells missed chain pairing and markers. Most shared enriched TCRB sequences were commonly generated ones.

Comment on this clone: The antigen is undetermined.

Measured with immunoSEQ multiplex PCR; TCRdb has only the in-frame clones, and not every one. The table has some 30,000 clones, 84% seen once. V lost 3 bases, J lost 4 bases, and 11 bases stayed unmatched. The germline V gene has CDR1 LNHDA and CDR2 SQIVND (reference sequence). This CDR3 is built from 17 residues. The source is a person aged 50-59 years with breast cancer. The V gene is TRBV19, the J gene TRBJ1-4; 7 bases line up with TRBD1. The sample was blood. The DNA for the CDR3 is TGTGCCAGTAGTATCTTTAGGGGGCCTGGTGATAATGAAAAACTGTTTTTT. Residues: CASSIFRGPGDNEKLFF.